The 23 T cell receptor beta chains below were found in one sample sequenced in a study of a mutant IDH1 vaccine in newly diagnosed glioma. Profiling relied on immunoSEQ multiplex PCR, and the TCRdb table lists in-frame clones only, not all of them. Counted here are tens of thousands of clones, 93% occurring once; the ten biggest clones make up roughly 1.1%. Stated time point: baseline, week 1 (first vaccination visit). Treatment indicated: pre-vaccination baseline after standard-of-care therapy. Sequenced here: PBMCs, sampled from a glioma patient treated with radiotherapy, temozolomide or both. All receptors derive from a man aged 35 to 55 with glioma.

This rearrangement joins TRBV5-1 to TRBJ2-5, with 11 bases matching TRBD1. The germline V gene has CDR1 SGHRS and CDR2 YFSETQ. V shed 2 bases, J shed 6 bases, and the junction held 6 bases outside the gene matches. The length of the CDR3 is 15 residues. CDR3 in DNA: TGCGCCAGCAGCTTTGGGGGACAGGGGGAAAAGACCCAGTACTTC. Its translation: CASSFGGQGEKTQYF.

V gene TRBV27 combines with J gene TRBJ1-6; D is unclear. Trimming cost V 5 bases and J 3 bases, with 5 bases left between them. The V gene's germline CDR1 is MNHEY and CDR2 SMNVEV (reference sequence). There are 13 residues in the CDR3. The CDR3 loop reads CASSPLYNSPLHF. The CDR3 DNA reads TGTGCCAGCAGTCCTCTCTATAATTCACCCCTCCACTTT.

The chain has TRBV7-3 and TRBJ1-5; D gene unclear. This CDR3 has 13 residues. Trimming took off 3 bases at V and 4 bases at J, with 7 bases between the two ends. Germline values: CDR1 SGHTA, CDR2 FQGTGA. The CDR3 here is CASSFGLNQPQHF. The CDR3 bases are TGTGCCAGCAGCTTCGGCCTAAATCAGCCCCAGCATTTT.

This sequence joins TRBV18 and TRBJ1-1, with 9 bases fitting TRBD1. J was trimmed by 3 bases and V by 3 bases; bases with no gene match: 2. The CDR3 runs to 14 residues. Germline lookup yields CDR1 KGHSH and CDR2 LQKENI. The CDR3 DNA reads TGTGCCAGCTCACCCGGGACAGGGTACACTGAAGCTTTCTTT. This gives the protein CASSPGTGYTEAFF.

This chain connects TRBV11-3 to TRBJ2-5; TRBD1 matches 8 bases. Germline trimming cut 1 base from V and 11 bases from J; bases unmatched to any gene: 18. CDR1 SGHNT and CDR2 YENEEA come from the germline V gene. This CDR3 contains 17 residues. The CDR3 sequence: CASSLVSPDRVILEQYF. DNA for the CDR3: TGTGCCAGCAGCTTAGTATCGCCGGACAGGGTAATATTGGAGCAGTACTTC.

The rearrangement links TRBV4-1 to TRBJ2-1; D perhaps matches TRBD2 (6 bases). Between the trimmed V and J ends, which lost 7 bases and 6 bases, there was a span of 13 bases. Germline V CDR1 and CDR2: MGHRA, YSYEKL. This CDR3 spans 13 amino acids. CDR3 residues: CASTAGLFNEQFF. Written as DNA, the CDR3 is TGCGCCAGCACTGCGGGACTTTTCAATGAGCAGTTCTTC.

The V and J genes are TRBV5-6 and TRBJ2-1, with 9 positions matching TRBD1. Germline trimming cut 0 bases from V and 8 bases from J; bases unmatched to any gene: 9. Looked up from germline, CDR1 is SGHDT and CDR2 is YYEEEE. This CDR3 is built from 16 residues. The DNA of the CDR3 is TGTGCCAGCAGCTTGGTAACCGGGACAGGGTTCGATGAGCAGTTCTTC. It specifies CASSLVTGTGFDEQFF.

The CDR3 DNA follows: TGCGCCAGCTCGAGGTATGAGCGGGCGATATACAATGAGCAGTTCTTC. It codes for CASSRYERAIYNEQFF. V gene TRBV5-1 combines with J gene TRBJ2-1; possible D gene TRBD2, 6 bases. This CDR3 is 16 amino acids long. CDR1 is SGHRS, CDR2 YFSETQ, per germline. V lost 7 bases, J lost 4 bases, and 21 bases lay in between.

V and J are TRBV30 and TRBJ1-5; TRBD1 matches at 8 bases. Germline CDR1 reads GTSNPN; CDR2 reads SVGIG (reference sequence). The trim removed 0 bases at V and 7 bases at J, leaving 8 bases unmatched. The CDR3 is 15 residues long. DNA of the CDR3: TGTGCCTGGAGTGTAATATCGGCAGGGGGCCAGCCCCAGCATTTT. Amino acids: CAWSVISAGGQPQHF.

This sequence joins TRBV7-9 and TRBJ2-3, with a possible D match to TRBD2 (5 bases). Trimming pared 1 base from V and 3 bases from J, leaving 11 bases between. Looked up from germline, CDR1 is SEHNR and CDR2 is FQNEAQ (reference sequence). The CDR3 is made up of 15 amino acids. The DNA for the CDR3 is TGTGCCAGCAGCTTAGGCCTAGCTAAGACAGATACGCAGTATTTT. Amino acid sequence: CASSLGLAKTDTQYF.

This chain joins TRBV25-1 and TRBJ2-1; D call uncertain. V was pared by 5 bases and J by 0 bases, with 11 bases between. Looked up from germline, CDR1 is MGHDK and CDR2 is SYGVNS. The CDR3 consists of 15 residues. This CDR3 is CASSIGSSSYNEQFF. As DNA, the CDR3 is TGTGCCAGCAGTATCGGCTCTAGCTCCTACAATGAGCAGTTCTTC.

This clone appeared once. The CDR3 coding sequence is TGTGCCTGGAGTGCGACAGGGTCAGGGAAGGAAAAACTGTTTTTT. This encodes CAWSATGSGKEKLFF. The rearrangement joins TRBV30 to TRBJ1-4; 7 nucleotides align to TRBD1. The CDR3 spans 15 residues. The V gene end was trimmed by 1 base and the J gene end by 8 bases; junction bases not matched to a gene: 10. Germline assignment: CDR1 GTSNPN and CDR2 SVGIG (reference sequence).

The V gene is TRBV2, the J gene TRBJ2-7; D call uncertain. The CDR3 sequence is 12 residues long. The germline CDR1 and CDR2 sequences are SNHLY and FYNNEI. Trimming pared 7 bases from V and 4 bases from J, leaving 11 bases between. The CDR3 sequence is CASMEGAYEQYF. Written as DNA, the CDR3 is TGTGCCAGCATGGAAGGTGCATACGAGCAGTACTTC.

The rearrangement links TRBV15 to TRBJ1-6; 12 nucleotides align to TRBD1. Trimming took 0 bases from V and 9 from J; bases not matched to a gene: 9. This CDR3 spans 18 amino acids. Germline CDR1 LNHNV, CDR2 YYDKDF (reference sequence). In DNA, the CDR3 is TGTGCCACCAGCAGAGATACCCGGGACAGGGGGCGACGTTCACCCCTCCACTTT. This gives the protein CATSRDTRDRGRRSPLHF. The complete variable domain, with remaining parts taken from reference TRBV15 and TRBJ1-6, reads DAMVIQNPRYQVTQFGKPVTLSCSQTLNHNVMYWYQQKSSQAPKLLFHYYDKDFNNEADTPDNFQSRRPNTSFCFLDIRSPGLGDTAMYLCATSRDTRDRGRRSPLHFGNGTRLTVT.

This chain connects TRBV15 to TRBJ1-4; D gene unclear. V was clipped by 0 bases and J by 1 base, with 6 bases between them. From germline, CDR1 is LNHNV and CDR2 YYDKDF (reference sequence). This CDR3 has 15 amino acids. The CDR3 is CATSRDQITNEKLFF. In nucleotides, the CDR3 is TGTGCCACCAGCAGAGATCAGATAACTAATGAAAAACTGTTTTTT.

The chain is built from TRBV7-3 and TRBJ2-3, with a weak D call TRBD1 (7 bases). The CDR3 has 15 residues. Per the germline V gene, CDR1 is SGHTA and CDR2 is FQGTGA. V lost 5 bases and J 2 bases, leaving 14 bases between the germline ends. The CDR3: CASSQTGEVTDTQYF. The CDR3 nucleotides are TGTGCCAGCAGCCAAACAGGGGAGGTCACAGATACGCAGTATTTT.

The chain is built from TRBV6-1 and TRBJ2-3; TRBD2 agrees at 11 bases. The CDR3 has 15 amino acids. Germline trimming cut 10 bases from V and 2 bases from J; bases unmatched to any gene: 8. Germline assignment: CDR1 MNHNS and CDR2 SASEGT. The CDR3 DNA reads TGTGCCACCCGATGGGGACTAGCGGTCACAGATACGCAGTATTTT. It yields the protein CATRWGLAVTDTQYF.

V gene TRBV5-4 combines with J gene TRBJ1-1; no clear D. The CDR3 spans 16 residues. Germline V CDR1 and CDR2: SGHNT, YYREEE (reference sequence). Trimming took 4 bases from V and 0 from J, leaving 16 bases between them. CDR3 sequence: CASSPGEVTLNTEAFF. For the CDR3, the DNA is TGTGCCAGCAGCCCCGGGGAAGTTACGTTGAACACTGAAGCTTTCTTT.

The chain carries TRBV28 and TRBJ2-3, with TRBD1 matching 11 bases. With 1 base clipped from V and 9 bases from J, the junction kept 6 bases outside the gene matches. The CDR3 totals 15 residues. The V gene's germline CDR1 is MDHEN and CDR2 SYDVKM. CDR3 coding DNA: TGTGCCAGCAGTTTATTCGGACAGGGGGCTAGGACGCAGTATTTT. This codes for CASSLFGQGARTQYF. Filled out from reference TRBV28 and TRBJ2-3, the complete variable domain reads DVKVTQSSRYLVKRTGEKVFLECVQDMDHENMFWYRQDPGLGLRLIYFSYDVKMKEKGDIPEGYSVSREKKERFSLILESASTNQTSMYLCASSLFGQGARTQYFGPGTRLTVL.

The genes are TRBV2 and TRBJ2-3; 12 bases fit TRBD2. The ends lost 4 bases at V and 1 base at J; junction bases unmatched: 0. Germline V CDR1 and CDR2: SNHLY, FYNNEI. CDR3 size: 15 residues. Here the CDR3 reads CASSGLAGGTDTQYF. The DNA for the CDR3 is TGTGCCAGCAGTGGACTAGCGGGAGGCACAGATACGCAGTATTTT.

The rearrangement uses TRBV5-4 and TRBJ2-1, with D tentatively TRBD1 or TRBD2 (6 bases each). CDR1 is SGHNT and CDR2 is YYREEE in the germline V gene (reference sequence). This CDR3 comprises 15 residues. V was pared by 6 bases and J by 6 bases, with 19 bases between. CDR3: CASTGASKNFNEQFF. The DNA for the CDR3 is TGTGCCAGCACGGGGGCCTCGAAGAATTTCAATGAGCAGTTCTTC.

This clone was seen a handful of times. The J gene is TRBJ1-2, the V gene TRBV18; D might be TRBD1 (5 bases). V lost 6 bases to trimming and J lost 8 bases, with 25 bases between them. The CDR3 is made up of 16 amino acids. The germline V gene has CDR1 KGHSH and CDR2 LQKENI. The CDR3 DNA follows: TGTGCCAGCTCTCCAAGGGGTTTTCCCGATACGGAGGGCTACACCTTC. Its protein is CASSPRGFPDTEGYTF.

In this sample, this clone turned up once. The genes are TRBV18 and TRBJ2-2; D might be TRBD1 or TRBD2, each matching 5 bases. CDR3 length: 14 residues. The V end lost 3 bases, the J end lost 7 bases, and 12 bases lay between the germline ends. Germline V CDR1 and CDR2: KGHSH, LQKENI. DNA for the CDR3: TGTGCCAGCTCACCCGTCAGAGGGGTCGGGGAGCTGTTTTTT. As protein: CASSPVRGVGELFF.